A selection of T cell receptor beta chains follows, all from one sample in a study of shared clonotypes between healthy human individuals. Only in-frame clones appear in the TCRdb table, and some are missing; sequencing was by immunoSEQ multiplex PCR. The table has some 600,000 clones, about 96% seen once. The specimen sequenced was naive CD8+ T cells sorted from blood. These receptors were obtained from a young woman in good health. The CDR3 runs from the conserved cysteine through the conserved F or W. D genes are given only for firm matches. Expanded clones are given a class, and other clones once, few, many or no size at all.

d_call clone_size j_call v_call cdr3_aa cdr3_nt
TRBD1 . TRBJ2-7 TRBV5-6 CASSLQGALFSGEQYF TGTGCCAGCAGCTTGCAGGGGGCGCTTTTTTCGGGTGAGCAGTACTTC
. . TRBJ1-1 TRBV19 CASSMGDLNTEAFF TGTGCCAGTAGTATGGGGGATTTGAACACTGAAGCTTTCTTT
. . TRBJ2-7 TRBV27 CASSLDSTYEQYF TGTGCCAGCAGTTTAGACAGCACCTACGAGCAGTACTTC
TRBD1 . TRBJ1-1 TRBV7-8 CASSLGQGAEAFF TGTGCCAGCAGCTTAGGACAGGGGGCTGAAGCTTTCTTT
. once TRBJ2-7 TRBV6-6 CASSYQLTPRTYEQYF TGTGCCAGCAGTTATCAACTTACCCCGAGGACCTACGAGCAGTACTTC
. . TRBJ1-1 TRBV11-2 CASSLGAGGLVGAFF TGTGCCAGCAGCTTAGGTGCAGGCGGGCTGGTGGGCGCTTTCTTT
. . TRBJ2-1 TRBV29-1 CSAWGAWDLAEGAYEQFF TGCAGCGCTTGGGGGGCTTGGGATCTCGCGGAAGGAGCGTATGAGCAGTTCTTC
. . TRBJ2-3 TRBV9 CASSTKPTSSSTDTQYF TGTGCCAGCAGCACAAAACCTACTAGTTCCAGCACAGATACGCAGTATTTT
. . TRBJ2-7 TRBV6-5 CASSYSRTFTYEQYF TGTGCCAGCAGTTACTCGAGGACGTTTACCTACGAGCAGTACTTC
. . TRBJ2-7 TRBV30 CAWSATDYEQYF TGTGCCTGGAGTGCGACAGACTACGAGCAGTACTTC
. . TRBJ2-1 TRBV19 CASSIWGRGGNEQFF TGTGCCAGTAGTATATGGGGGAGAGGGGGCAATGAGCAGTTCTTC
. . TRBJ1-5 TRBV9 CASSVDGNYPQHF TGTGCCAGCAGCGTAGACGGGAACTATCCCCAGCATTTT
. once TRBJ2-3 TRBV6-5 CASSYGAEGERRLYF TGTGCCAGCAGTTATGGAGCGGAGGGAGAAAGGAGACTATATTTT
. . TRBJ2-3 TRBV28 CASSFRPKTDTQYF TGTGCCAGCAGTTTCCGGCCGAAGACAGATACGCAGTATTTT
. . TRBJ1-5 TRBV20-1 CSADRPQHF TGCAGTGCTGACCGGCCCCAGCATTTT
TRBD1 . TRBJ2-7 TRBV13 CASTTGTDYEQYF TGTGCCAGCACCACCGGGACAGACTACGAGCAGTACTTC
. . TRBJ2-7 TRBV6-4 CASTRHPLGPEQYF TGTGCCAGCACCCGCCATCCCCTGGGGCCCGAGCAGTACTTC
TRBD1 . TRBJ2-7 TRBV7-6 CASSLGGGTGYYEQYF TGTGCCAGCAGCTTAGGTGGGGGGACAGGATATTACGAGCAGTACTTC
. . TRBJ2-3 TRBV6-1 CASSEAPRYLQYF TGTGCCAGCAGTGAAGCGCCGAGATACTTGCAGTATTTT
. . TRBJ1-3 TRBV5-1 CASSLSGSYSGNTIYF TGCGCCAGCAGCCTCTCAGGGTCCTACTCTGGAAACACCATATATTTT